This TCR beta chain was recovered during a study of control samples from healthy donors and cancer patients. Method: immunoSEQ multiplex PCR; TCRdb's copy keeps in-frame clones and lacks some. The sample lists roughly 80,000 clones, over 85% seen once, with roughly 2% in the top ten. Trimming took 6 bases from V and 12 from J, leaving 12 bases between them. The CDR3 is 12 amino acids. The germline V gene has CDR1 MGHDK and CDR2 SYGVNS. This sequence originates from a woman aged 55-69 years with head and neck cancer. The rearrangement uses TRBV25-1 and TRBJ1-6; D is uncertain. Sequencing was performed on PBMCs. The CDR3 DNA reads as TGTGCCAGCAGAGGCGATTTGGGACCCCTCCACTTT. Its protein is CASRGDLGPLHF.